These 31 T cell receptor beta chains were sequenced from one sample in a study of T cells in Graves' hyperthyroidism and ophthalmopathy. RNA transcripts gave rise to amplified TCR beta CDR3 regions. The primer set for the first-round RT-PCR of the TCR CDR3 was HTBI. From the multiplex PCR reads, TCRdb called clonotypes with MiXCR, one entry per CDR3 protein. Of approximately 400,000 distinct CDR3 sequences detected, approximately 14% appear once; the ten largest clones hold less than 15%. Input material: blood. These receptors were taken from a woman under 30 with Graves' hyperthyroidism.

This clonotype was found many times. CDR3 DNA: TGTGCCAGCAGCTACGGTGGTAGCGGGAGCTCAGATACGCAGTATTTT. This gives the protein CASSYGGSGSSDTQYF. The chain joins TRBV7-3 to TRBJ2-3, with TRBD2 matching over 9 bases. The CDR3 length is 16 residues. Germline V gene data show CDR1 as SGHTA and CDR2 as FQGTGA. V lost 4 bases, J lost 4 bases, and 9 bases stayed unmatched.

The sample holds many counts of this clonotype. This chain links TRBV28 with TRBJ2-3; the D is unclear. The CDR3 is 16 residues long. Per germline, CDR1 MDHEN and CDR2 SYDVKM. V lost 4 bases, J lost 0 bases, and 14 bases lay in between. Here the CDR3 DNA reads TGTGCCAGCAGTTCCCGGGTCCAGCCCAGCACAGATACGCAGTATTTT. Amino acids: CASSSRVQPSTDTQYF. The full variable domain, rest sourced from reference TRBV28 and TRBJ2-3, is DVKVTQSSRYLVKRTGEKVFLECVQDMDHENMFWYRQDPGLGLRLIYFSYDVKMKEKGDIPEGYSVSREKKERFSLILESASTNQTSMYLCASSSRVQPSTDTQYFGPGTRLTVL.

The J gene is TRBJ2-7, the V gene TRBV3-1; no clear D gene. Germline values: CDR1 LGHDT, CDR2 YNNKEL (reference sequence). The V end was cut by 5 bases, the J end by 6 bases, with 8 bases between. This CDR3 contains 11 residues. The CDR3 reads CASSAYSEQYF. In DNA form, the CDR3 reads TGTGCCAGCAGCGCCTATTCCGAGCAGTACTTC.

The chain joins TRBV24-1 to TRBJ2-2; D tentatively fits TRBD1 or TRBD2 (5 bases each). Germline CDR1 and CDR2: KGHDR and SFDVKD. Between the trimmed V and J ends, which lost 1 base and 0 bases, there was a span of 8 bases. The CDR3 has 16 amino acids. The CDR3 here is CATSDFWGTNTGELFF. Here the CDR3 DNA reads TGTGCCACCAGTGATTTTTGGGGGACGAACACCGGGGAGCTGTTTTTT.

Regarding this clonotype: A much larger clone lies one base from this, so it may be a read error. The rearrangement uses TRBV20-1 and TRBJ1-5, with 9 bases aligning to TRBD1. CDR3 length: 15 residues. Germline V CDR1 and CDR2: DFQATT, SNEGSKA (reference sequence). CDR3 nucleotides: TGCAATGCCAGGGACAGGGAGATTTACAATCAGCCCCAGCATTTT. Its translation: CNARDREIYNQPQHF.

The chain links TRBV7-2 to TRBJ2-7, with D possibly matching TRBD1 (5 bases). The CDR3 length is 13 residues. V was trimmed by 4 bases and J by 1 base, leaving 8 bases between them. CDR1 and CDR2 from the germline V gene are SGHTA and FQGNSA. CDR3 sequence (DNA): TGTGCCAGCAGCTCGGACAAATCCTACGAGCAGTACTTC. Its translation: CASSSDKSYEQYF.

This clonotype was detected many times. The chain is built from TRBV6-1 and TRBJ1-5, with D uncertain. Trimming stripped 5 bases from V and 5 bases from J, with 10 bases between. In germline, CDR1 is MNHNS, CDR2 SASEGT. There are 13 residues in the CDR3. The CDR3 loop reads CASSYSKDQPQHF. The CDR3 DNA sequence: TGTGCCAGCAGTTATAGCAAGGATCAGCCCCAGCATTTT.

This clonotype was observed a handful of times. This chain links TRBV19 with TRBJ2-1; 11 bases are shared with TRBD2. CDR1 is LNHDA and CDR2 is SQIVND in the germline V gene (reference sequence). CDR3 size: 16 residues. Unmatched junction bases numbered 6, after V lost 5 bases and J lost 3 bases. The CDR3 coding sequence is TGTGCCAGTAGTGCTCTAGCGGGAGGATTCTACAATGAGCAGTTCTTC. Its translation is CASSALAGGFYNEQFF.

This clonotype turned up a few times. J is TRBJ2-1 and V is TRBV27; the match to TRBD1 covers 7 bases. CDR1 MNHEY and CDR2 SMNVEV come from the germline V gene (reference sequence). This CDR3 is built from 15 residues. After removal of 6 bases from V and 0 bases from J, the junction contained 5 bases not matched to a gene. CDR3 bases: TGTGCCAGCAGCTACAGGGGCGGCTCCTACAATGAGCAGTTCTTC. It encodes CASSYRGGSYNEQFF.

The chain has TRBV20-1 and TRBJ2-7; 13 positions match TRBD2. Germline CDR1 and CDR2: DFQATT and SNEGSKA (reference sequence). J lost 0 bases, V lost 4 bases, and 6 bases had no gene match. This CDR3 spans 16 amino acids. For the CDR3, the DNA is TGCAGTGCTAACCCGGGACTAGCGGGGAGCTCCTACGAGCAGTACTTC. Amino acids: CSANPGLAGSSYEQYF.

This clonotype has at least ten counts. The chain is built from TRBV28 and TRBJ1-5; D remains ambiguous. Between the trimmed V and J ends, which lost 3 bases and 2 bases, there was a span of 11 bases. The V gene's germline CDR1 is MDHEN and CDR2 SYDVKM. The CDR3 spans 15 residues. CDR3 protein: CASSFKGMGNQPQHF. The DNA for the CDR3 is TGTGCCAGCAGTTTTAAGGGAATGGGCAATCAGCCCCAGCATTTT.

The chain joins TRBV4-1 to TRBJ2-5; 12 nucleotides agree with TRBD1. The trim removed 1 base at V and 5 bases at J, leaving 2 bases unmatched. The CDR3 extends over 15 amino acids. Germline V CDR1 and CDR2: MGHRA, YSYEKL. The CDR3 region has the DNA TGCGCCAGCAGCCAAGGGGGACAGGGGGCCGAGACCCAGTACTTC. Protein: CASSQGGQGAETQYF.

This clonotype came up many times. J is TRBJ1-4 and V is TRBV11-2; 10 bases fit TRBD1. Germline V gene lookup returns CDR1 SGHAT and CDR2 FQNNGV. With 5 bases clipped from V and 6 bases from J, the junction kept 12 bases outside the gene matches. The CDR3 totals 17 residues. In DNA form, the CDR3 reads TGTGCCAGCAGCCGCCGGCCGCTCGGGACAGGGGATGAAAAACTGTTTTTT. It codes for CASSRRPLGTGDEKLFF.

This clonotype was detected ten times or more. The V gene is TRBV5-1, the J gene TRBJ1-1; the D gene is possibly TRBD1 (6 bases). Trimming left V 2 bases short and J 8 bases short, with 19 bases between. The CDR3 is 15 residues long. The germline V gene encodes CDR1 SGHRS and CDR2 YFSETQ. Here the CDR3 reads CASSLLPATGTEAFF. Written as DNA, the CDR3 is TGCGCCAGCAGCTTATTGCCCGCAACAGGGACCGAAGCTTTCTTT.

The chain carries TRBV20-1 and TRBJ1-4; unclear D gene. Germline assignment: CDR1 DFQATT and CDR2 SNEGSKA (reference sequence). Trimming stripped 3 bases from V and 4 bases from J, with 12 bases between. The length of the CDR3 is 14 residues. CDR3 protein: CSASPRMGNEKLFF. CDR3 bases: TGCAGTGCTAGTCCGCGAATGGGTAATGAAAAACTGTTTTTT.

J is TRBJ2-2 and V is TRBV6-1; D perhaps matches TRBD2 (5 bases). Germline V CDR1 and CDR2: MNHNS, SASEGT. This CDR3 has 14 residues. V shed 8 bases and J shed 4 bases, with 14 bases lying between them. The CDR3 protein is CASVGSSVTGELFF. CDR3 in DNA: TGTGCCAGCGTGGGGAGTTCGGTCACCGGGGAGCTGTTTTTT.

This clonotype showed up many times. J is TRBJ2-1 and V is TRBV27; the D is unclear. The CDR3 spans 12 residues. Germline CDR1 is MNHEY and CDR2 is SMNVEV (reference sequence). The ends were cut back, 4 bases at V and 5 bases at J, with 6 bases in the middle. The CDR3 nucleotides read TGTGCCAGCAGTTCAGGTAACAATGAGCAGTTCTTC. As protein: CASSSGNNEQFF.

In this sample, this clonotype turned up once. J is TRBJ2-1 and V is TRBV18; the D gene is possibly TRBD1 (6 bases). The V gene's germline CDR1 is KGHSH and CDR2 LQKENI. Trimming removed 2 bases from V and 6 bases from J, with 14 bases in between. The CDR3 contains 15 residues. CDR3 bases: TGTGCCAGCTCACCAACGGCAGGGGCATCCAATGAGCAGTTCTTC. Encoded protein: CASSPTAGASNEQFF.

CDR3 sequence: CASSLVSGNSPLHF. As DNA, the CDR3 is TGTGCCAGCAGCTTAGTGTCGGGTAATTCACCCCTCCACTTT. This rearrangement joins TRBV7-2 to TRBJ1-6; D is uncertain. V lost 1 base and J lost 6, with 7 bases in between. CDR3 length equals 14 residues. CDR1 is SGHTA, CDR2 FQGNSA, per germline. The full variable domain, completed using reference TRBV7-2 and TRBJ1-6, is GAGVSQSPSNKVTEKGKDVELRCDPISGHTALYWYRQSLGQGLEFLIYFQGNSAPDKSGLPSDRFSAERTGGSVSTLTIQRTQQEDSAVYLCASSLVSGNSPLHFGNGTRLTVT.

The chain links TRBV7-9 to TRBJ2-1; the D gene is possibly TRBD2 (6 bases). The germline V and J ends were trimmed by 5 bases and 7 bases, with 21 bases remaining between them. Germline V lookup: CDR1 SEHNR, CDR2 FQNEAQ (reference sequence). This CDR3 comprises 16 residues. CDR3 sequence reads: CASSPPGSGRGNEQFF. CDR3 coding DNA: TGTGCCAGCAGCCCCCCCGGGTCCGGTCGGGGGAATGAGCAGTTCTTC.

The table lists this clonotype with a few counts. The chain uses TRBV7-2 and TRBJ2-1; D not certain. V shed 4 bases and J shed 15 bases, with 19 bases lying between them. The CDR3 extends over 13 amino acids. Germline-derived CDR1 and CDR2 are SGHTA and FQGNSA. The CDR3 is CASSSRGSSTRFF. The CDR3 DNA follows: TGTGCCAGCAGCTCGAGAGGCAGCTCCACCCGGTTCTTC.

This clonotype was detected many times. The rearrangement links TRBV2 to TRBJ2-1; 12 bases are shared with TRBD2. CDR3 length: 16 residues. Germline-derived CDR1 and CDR2 are SNHLY and FYNNEI. V shed 6 bases, J shed 5 bases, and the junction held 8 bases outside the gene matches. Here the CDR3 DNA reads TGTGCCAGCAGCCGACTAGCGGGGGCGGGGGACAATGAGCAGTTCTTC. Its translation is CASSRLAGAGDNEQFF.

This clonotype was counted ten times or more. The chain joins TRBV28 to TRBJ2-3; 11 bases are a match to TRBD2. V gave up 4 bases and J gave up 1 base; unmatched junction bases: 7. The CDR3 totals 17 residues. Per germline, CDR1 MDHEN and CDR2 SYDVKM. The CDR3 DNA reads as TGTGCCAGCAGTTCCAAGATAGCGGGAGGGGGCACAGATACGCAGTATTTT. Its protein product is CASSSKIAGGGTDTQYF.

This clonotype was counted many times. The CDR3: CASSPPPGNTGELFF. The CDR3 DNA is TGTGCCAGCAGCCCCCCTCCAGGGAACACCGGGGAGCTGTTTTTT. The V gene is TRBV7-3, the J gene TRBJ2-2; D call uncertain. V lost 5 bases and J 1 base, leaving 11 bases between the germline ends. There are 15 residues in the CDR3. Germline loops: CDR1 SGHTA, CDR2 FQGTGA.

The chain joins TRBV20-1 to TRBJ2-7, with 8 bases aligning to TRBD2. There are 15 residues in the CDR3. Per the germline V gene, CDR1 is DFQATT and CDR2 is SNEGSKA (reference sequence). Trimming cost V 6 bases and J 4 bases; bases outside gene matches: 14. The CDR3 spells CSATRSSGGAYEQYF. CDR3 nucleotides: TGCAGTGCCACAAGGAGTTCGGGGGGGGCTTACGAGCAGTACTTC.

The chain joins TRBV19 to TRBJ1-1; unclear D gene. This CDR3 spans 15 amino acids. The germline gives CDR1 LNHDA, CDR2 SQIVND (reference sequence). V gave up 6 bases and J gave up 0 bases, with 14 bases separating them. CDR3 coding DNA: TGTGCCAGTAGAAGTCCACAGCTAGTGAACACTGAAGCTTTCTTT. Amino acid sequence: CASRSPQLVNTEAFF.

This clonotype appeared many times. J is TRBJ1-1 and V is TRBV20-1, with D possibly TRBD1 on 5 matching bases. CDR1 and CDR2 from the germline V gene are DFQATT and SNEGSKA (reference sequence). This CDR3 comprises 15 residues. With 2 bases removed from V and 1 base from J, the gap between germline ends came to 14 bases. The CDR3 here is CSARILGLWNTEAFF. CDR3 bases: TGCAGTGCTAGAATTTTGGGACTGTGGAACACTGAAGCTTTCTTT.

This clonotype was seen repeatedly, ten times or more. The chain carries TRBV7-9 and TRBJ2-5, with TRBD1 matching over 9 bases. Germline V gene sequence: CDR1 SEHNR, CDR2 FQNEAQ (reference sequence). The trim removed 1 base at V and 1 base at J, leaving 4 bases unmatched. This CDR3 spans 16 amino acids. This CDR3 reads CASSLGGQGPQETQYF. In nucleotides, the CDR3 is TGTGCCAGCAGCTTAGGGGGACAGGGTCCCCAAGAGACCCAGTACTTC.

The chain couples TRBV5-5 to TRBJ1-2, with 10 bases fitting TRBD1. With 6 bases clipped from V and 6 bases from J, the junction kept 11 bases outside the gene matches. The length of the CDR3 is 15 residues. From germline, CDR1 is SGHKS and CDR2 YYEKEE (reference sequence). In DNA, the CDR3 is TGTGCCAGCACCGTGACAGGGGGCGGTGTAAATGGCTACACCTTC. Translating it yields CASTVTGGGVNGYTF.

This clonotype was detected a few times. A read error may explain this, as a much larger clone is one base away. The chain uses TRBV7-2 and TRBJ1-1; perhaps TRBD1 as D (5 bases). This CDR3 has 12 amino acids. In germline, CDR1 is SGHTA, CDR2 FQGNSA. The CDR3 is CASIKWGTEALF. In nucleotides, the CDR3 is TGTGCCAGCATAAAGTGGGGCACTGAAGCTCTCTTT.

This clonotype turned up a few times. V is TRBV20-1 and J is TRBJ2-1; the match to TRBD2 covers 8 bases. Looked up from germline, CDR1 is DFQATT and CDR2 is SNEGSKA (reference sequence). J was trimmed by 10 bases and V by 2 bases; bases with no gene match: 19. The CDR3 is 17 residues long. The CDR3 DNA reads TGCAGTGCTAGATCGCCGGTCCGACTAGCGATCACGGGGGAGCAGTTCTTC. This gives the protein CSARSPVRLAITGEQFF.